The 7 T cell receptor beta chains reported below all come from one sample, sequenced in a study of esophageal squamous cell carcinoma under preoperative chemotherapy. TCRdb itself ran the PCR reads through MiXCR, one entry per CDR3 protein. The sample contains roughly 30,000 distinct CDR3 sequences, less than 55% of which appear only once. As for time point: before preoperative PTX-NDP chemotherapy. The sample was collected from a patient given preoperative chemotherapy. The receptors derive from a human donor with esophageal squamous cell carcinoma. The donor label of this sample is uncertain.

By proportion, this clonotype is medium-sized (0.01 to 0.1%). The chain combines TRBV11-1 with TRBJ2-1; D possibly corresponds to TRBD1 (6 bases). The ends were cut back, 1 base at V and 8 bases at J, with 15 bases in the middle. CDR1 and CDR2 from the germline V gene are SGHAT and FQDESV (reference sequence). The CDR3 is 15 amino acids. The CDR3 DNA sequence: TGTGCCAGCAGCTTAGTACACGGGACAAACGATGAGCAGTTCTTC. Translating it yields CASSLVHGTNDEQFF.

This chain connects TRBV7-2 to TRBJ2-3, with 8 bases aligning to TRBD2. Germline-derived CDR1 and CDR2 are SGHTA and FQGNSA. This CDR3 is built from 14 residues. The CDR3 loop is CAGSGGRGPDTQYF. The CDR3 bases are TGTGCGGGGAGCGGGGGCCGTGGCCCAGATACGCAGTATTTT.

This clonotype was recorded at least ten times. V is TRBV27 and J is TRBJ2-3; no firm D call. Germline V gene data show CDR1 as MNHEY and CDR2 as SMNVEV (reference sequence). This CDR3 comprises 14 residues. Trimming took off 8 bases at V and 0 bases at J, with 12 bases between the two ends. The CDR3 nucleotides are TGTGCCAGCCGATTATGGCTAAGCACAGATACGCAGTATTTT. Residues: CASRLWLSTDTQYF.

This clonotype was detected many times. The gene calls are TRBV27 and TRBJ2-1; 9 positions match TRBD1. The CDR3 runs 14 residues. The V and J ends lost 5 bases and 7 bases, in that order; junction bases with no gene match: 6. Germline CDR1 reads MNHEY; CDR2 reads SMNVEV (reference sequence). CDR3 sequence reads: CASSRQGGWNEQFF. Written as DNA, the CDR3 is TGTGCCAGCAGTCGACAGGGGGGATGGAATGAGCAGTTCTTC.

On this clonotype: Given a much more abundant clone one base away, this may be a read error. The chain couples TRBV5-4 to TRBJ2-5; perhaps TRBD1 as D (5 bases). The length of the CDR3 is 15 residues. The V and J ends lost 0 bases and 11 bases respectively, with 20 bases between them. Germline CDR1 and CDR2: SGHNT and YYREEE (reference sequence). The CDR3 spells CASSLEQGSYNEQYF. The DNA of the CDR3 is TGTGCCAGCAGCTTGGAGCAGGGCTCCTACAATGAGCAGTACTTC.

The chain uses TRBV11-3 and TRBJ2-3, with 10 bases matching TRBD2. The J call may be wrong; the DNA end is better matched by TRBJ2-5. The CDR3 has 16 residues. Per the germline V gene, CDR1 is SGHNT and CDR2 is YENEEA. Here the CDR3 reads CASSLVAGGSGETQYF. CDR3 sequence (DNA): TGTGCCAGCAGCTTAGTAGCGGGAGGAAGCGGCGAGACCCAGTACTTC.

This clonotype was counted at least ten times. The chain links TRBV7-2 to TRBJ2-1; tentatively, D is TRBD1 or TRBD2 (5 bases each). The J call may be mistaken, given a closer DNA end match to TRBJ2-7. Germline CDR1 and CDR2: SGHTA and FQGNSA. This CDR3 contains 12 residues. The DNA of the CDR3 is TGTGCCAGCAGCTTAGACGGGACCGAGCAGTACTTC. Translation: CASSLDGTEQYF.